Included here is one T cell receptor (beta chain) sequence, with context. Antigen unknown. The J segment lost 3 bases and the V segment lost 8 bases, leaving 7 bases of the junction unmatched. CDR1 is MDHEN, CDR2 SYDVKM, per germline. The CDR3 is made up of 13 amino acids. The primer mix had 60 Vbeta and 13 Jbeta primers. Profiled with immunoSEQ multiplex PCR; TCRdb holds only in-frame clones, not every one. The profile shows about 110,000 clones, roughly 69% of them singletons. The data originate from a study of cytomegalovirus exposure and HLA in healthy donors. Study-level findings and limits: Among immune exposure information, only CMV serostatus was available. From TCR beta sequences, most subjects' HLA-A and HLA-B alleles were reportedly predicted accurately. Clonal expansion, a later analysis showed, was greater in HLA-associated TCR beta chains than in equally common others.

The sample consisted of PBMCs. This clonotype was sampled from a man aged 25 to 45 in good health and CMV-seropositive. The genes are TRBV28 and TRBJ2-7, with 7 nucleotides matching TRBD1. The CDR3, as DNA: TGTGCCAGCGGATCGGGACAGAGCTACGAGCAGTACTTC. This translates into CASGSGQSYEQYF.